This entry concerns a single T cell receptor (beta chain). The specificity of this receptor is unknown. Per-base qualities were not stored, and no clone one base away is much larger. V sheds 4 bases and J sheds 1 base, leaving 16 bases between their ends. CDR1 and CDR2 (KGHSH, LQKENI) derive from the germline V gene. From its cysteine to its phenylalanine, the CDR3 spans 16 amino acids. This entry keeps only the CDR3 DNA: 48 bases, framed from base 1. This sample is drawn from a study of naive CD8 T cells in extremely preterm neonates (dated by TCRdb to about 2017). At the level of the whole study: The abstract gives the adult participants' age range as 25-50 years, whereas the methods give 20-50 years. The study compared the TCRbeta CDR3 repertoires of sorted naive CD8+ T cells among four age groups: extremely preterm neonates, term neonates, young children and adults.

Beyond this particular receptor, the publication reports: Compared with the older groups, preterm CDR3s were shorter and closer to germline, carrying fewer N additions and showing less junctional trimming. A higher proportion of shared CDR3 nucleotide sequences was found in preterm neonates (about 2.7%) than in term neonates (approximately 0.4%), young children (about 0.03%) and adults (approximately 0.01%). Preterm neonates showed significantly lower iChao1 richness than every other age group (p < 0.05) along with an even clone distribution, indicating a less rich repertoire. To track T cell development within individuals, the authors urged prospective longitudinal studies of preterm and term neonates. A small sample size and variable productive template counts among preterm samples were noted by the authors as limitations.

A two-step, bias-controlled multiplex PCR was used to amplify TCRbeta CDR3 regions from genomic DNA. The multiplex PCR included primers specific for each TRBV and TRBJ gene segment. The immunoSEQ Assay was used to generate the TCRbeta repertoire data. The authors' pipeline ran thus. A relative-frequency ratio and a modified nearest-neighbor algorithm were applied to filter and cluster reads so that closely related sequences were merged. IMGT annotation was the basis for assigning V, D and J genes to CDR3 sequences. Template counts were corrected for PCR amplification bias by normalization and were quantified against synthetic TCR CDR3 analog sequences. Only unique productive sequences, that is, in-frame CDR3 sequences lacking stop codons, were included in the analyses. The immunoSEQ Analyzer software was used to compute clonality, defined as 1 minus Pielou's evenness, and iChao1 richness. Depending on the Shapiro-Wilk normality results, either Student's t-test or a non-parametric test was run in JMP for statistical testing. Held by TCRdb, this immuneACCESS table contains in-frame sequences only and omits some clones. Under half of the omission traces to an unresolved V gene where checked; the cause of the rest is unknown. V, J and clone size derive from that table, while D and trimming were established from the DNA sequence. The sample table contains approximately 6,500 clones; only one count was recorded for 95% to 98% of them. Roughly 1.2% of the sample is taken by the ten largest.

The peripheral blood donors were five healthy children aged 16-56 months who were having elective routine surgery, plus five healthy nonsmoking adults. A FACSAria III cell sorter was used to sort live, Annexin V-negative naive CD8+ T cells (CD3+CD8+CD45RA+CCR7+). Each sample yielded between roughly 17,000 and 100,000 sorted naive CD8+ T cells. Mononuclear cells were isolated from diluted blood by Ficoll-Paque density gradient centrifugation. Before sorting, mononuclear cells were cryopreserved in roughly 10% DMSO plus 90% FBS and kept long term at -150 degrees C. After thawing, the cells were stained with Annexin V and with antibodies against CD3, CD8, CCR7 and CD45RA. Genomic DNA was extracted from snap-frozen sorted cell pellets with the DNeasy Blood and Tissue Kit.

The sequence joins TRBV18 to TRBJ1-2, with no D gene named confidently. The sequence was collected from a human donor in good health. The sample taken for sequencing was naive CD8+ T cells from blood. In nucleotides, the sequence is TGTGCCAGCTCACAAAGGGAGGAAGCGAATAACTATGGCTACACCTTC. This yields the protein CASSQREEANNYGYTF.